The 16 T cell receptor beta chains presented below share a single source sample, sequenced in a study of blood T cells in healthy people across ages (dated by TCRdb to 2015 to 2017). The method was 5' RACE. This sample was sequenced with an Illumina HiSeq 2500. A second PCR of about 6 to 11 cycles was performed with a sample-barcoded 5' primer and a J-beta primer mix. TCRdb took the public reads, trimmed them with fastp at Q25, ran MiXCR for clone calling and kept in-frame beta chains. Duplicate CDR3 protein sequences are folded into a single record with the most common DNA and genes. The sample data list approximately 800,000 distinct CDR3 sequences, and 50% to 65% of these were observed just once. About 38% of the sample rests with the top ten. Input material: blood. Receptors originate from a man older than 75 in good health.

The chain couples TRBV29-1 to TRBJ1-2; 8 bases fit TRBD1. V lost 6 bases and J lost 3; bases outside the gene matches: 0. CDR3 size: 11 residues. Germline CDR1 is SQVTM and CDR2 is ANQGSEA. CDR3 amino acids: CSVQGDYGYTF. CDR3 nucleotides: TGCAGCGTACAGGGGGACTATGGCTACACCTTC.

Comment on this clonotype: One end of the junction fails to match germline, which may point to a read error. The chain has TRBV14 and TRBJ2-3, with 8 bases identical to TRBD1. The CDR3 totals 16 residues. CDR1 is SGHDN, CDR2 FVKESK, per germline. For the CDR3, the DNA is TGTGCCAGCAGCCAACCCTGGGGACAGGCCTCAGATCCGCAGTATTTT. This translates into CASSQPWGQASDPQYF.

This clonotype was detected many times. The rearrangement joins TRBV4-3 to TRBJ2-7, with 7 positions matching TRBD1. The CDR3 length is 16 residues. Trimming took 3 bases from V and 1 from J; bases not matched to a gene: 9. CDR1 is LGHNA, CDR2 YSLEER, per germline. The CDR3 reads CASSQETGFTSYEQYF. The DNA for the CDR3 is TGCGCCAGCAGCCAGGAGACAGGGTTTACGTCCTACGAGCAGTACTTC.

V usage is TRBV7-6 and J usage is TRBJ2-4; 9 positions match TRBD1. The J call is doubtful: the DNA matches TRBJ2-7 better. Germline CDR1 is SGHVS and CDR2 is FNYEAQ. The CDR3 is 16 amino acids. The CDR3 DNA reads as TGTGCCAGCAGCCAACTACCGGGACAGGGAAACTACGAGCAGTACTTC. Translated, it gives CASSQLPGQGNYEQYF.

This clonotype was picked up one time. CDR3 DNA sequence: TGTGCCAGCTCACCGCTAGCAGAGTCCCTCGGCTACACCTTC. This sequence encodes CASSPLAESLGYTF. This chain connects TRBV18 to TRBJ1-2, with D uncertain. V gave up 3 bases and J gave up 8 bases, with 16 bases separating them. The CDR3 extends over 14 amino acids. CDR1 is KGHSH and CDR2 is LQKENI in the germline V gene.

This rearrangement joins TRBV27 to TRBJ1-2; a weak D match, TRBD1 (6 bases). CDR3 length equals 16 residues. With 0 bases removed from V and 4 bases from J, the gap between germline ends came to 15 bases. Germline V CDR1 and CDR2: MNHEY, SMNVEV (reference sequence). CDR3 DNA: TGTGCCAGCAGTTTATCCAGCGACAGGCCTGTCTATGGCTACACCTTC. Translating it yields CASSLSSDRPVYGYTF.

The chain links TRBV18 to TRBJ1-1; no clear D. CDR1 KGHSH and CDR2 LQKENI come from the germline V gene. The CDR3 covers 12 residues. V lost 2 bases, J lost 2 bases, and 3 bases lay in between. Here the CDR3 DNA reads TGTGCCAGCTCACCAGATAACACTGAAGCTTTCTTT. Its protein is CASSPDNTEAFF.

J is TRBJ2-1 and V is TRBV7-2; 13 bases map to TRBD2. Germline CDR1 and CDR2: SGHTA and FQGNSA. V lost 5 bases and J lost 6; bases outside the gene matches: 19. The CDR3 totals 20 residues. The chain's CDR3 is CASSRWGRPSTSGRGNEQFF. DNA for the CDR3: TGTGCCAGCAGCCGCTGGGGCAGGCCTTCTACTAGCGGGAGGGGCAATGAGCAGTTCTTC.

Regarding this clonotype: A much larger clone is a single base away; this may be a read error. The rearrangement uses TRBV15 and TRBJ2-3, with D possibly being TRBD2 (6 bases). This CDR3 is built from 15 residues. Between the trimmed V and J ends, which lost 4 bases and 14 bases, there was a span of 25 bases. CDR1 is LNHNV, CDR2 YYDKDF, per germline (reference sequence). The CDR3 sequence: CATSTRDLSSRCAYF. Written as DNA, the CDR3 is TGTGCCACCAGCACCCGGGACTTATCATCCAGATGCGCGTATTTT.

This clonotype was seen a few times. The V and J genes are TRBV29-1 and TRBJ2-1, with 10 bases fitting TRBD2. V lost 0 bases and J lost 8; bases outside the gene matches: 13. This CDR3 is 17 amino acids long. Germline assignment: CDR1 SQVTM and CDR2 ANQGSEA. CDR3 sequence: CSVEEGRLAGVHDEQFF. DNA for the CDR3: TGCAGCGTTGAAGAGGGGAGGCTAGCGGGAGTTCACGATGAGCAGTTCTTC.

The genes are TRBV28 and TRBJ2-5; D is perhaps TRBD2 (7 bases). Per the germline V gene, CDR1 is MDHEN and CDR2 is SYDVKM. V was pared by 6 bases and J by 11 bases, with 19 bases between. The CDR3 has 13 residues. CDR3 protein: CASRSGTLVEQYF. CDR3 nucleotides: TGTGCCAGCAGAAGCGGGACATTGGTGGAGCAGTACTTC.

This clonotype was seen a few times. The chain links TRBV25-1 to TRBJ2-6, with D uncertain. This CDR3 is built from 16 residues. Trimming took off 4 bases at V and 0 bases at J, with 10 bases between the two ends. Per the germline V gene, CDR1 is MGHDK and CDR2 is SYGVNS. The CDR3 is CASSGAGVSGANVLTF. The CDR3 region has the DNA TGTGCCAGCAGTGGAGCTGGAGTCTCTGGGGCCAACGTCCTGACTTTC.

The chain has TRBV9 and TRBJ1-1; unclear D gene. Between the trimmed V and J ends, which lost 0 bases and 3 bases, there was a span of 12 bases. Germline lookup yields CDR1 SGDLS and CDR2 YYNGEE. The CDR3 length is 15 residues. The CDR3 DNA reads TGTGCCAGCAGCGTAGGTTGGACTCTGGACACTGAAGCTTTCTTT. It translates to CASSVGWTLDTEAFF.

The J gene is TRBJ2-7, the V gene TRBV5-1; 14 bases fit TRBD2. Germline-derived CDR1 and CDR2 are SGHRS and YFSETQ. This CDR3 spans 16 amino acids. Germline trimming cut 4 bases from V and 5 bases from J; bases unmatched to any gene: 8. The CDR3 region is CASSPPGLAGVNEQYF. The CDR3, as DNA: TGCGCCAGCAGCCCACCGGGACTAGCGGGAGTGAACGAGCAGTACTTC.

The CDR3 loop is CASSQGGQGTAFF. The CDR3 DNA follows: TGTGCCAGCAGCCAAGGCGGACAGGGTACGGCTTTCTTT. The chain employs TRBV3-1 and TRBJ1-1; 8 nucleotides match TRBD1. Germline V gene lookup returns CDR1 LGHDT and CDR2 YNNKEL (reference sequence). CDR3 length: 13 amino acids. V trimming: 1 base; J trimming: 11 bases; junction bases outside the gene matches: 6. Together with reference TRBV3-1 and TRBJ1-1, the CDR3 gives the full variable domain: DTAVSQTPKYLVTQMGNDKSIKCEQNLGHDTMYWYKQDSKKFLKIMFSYNNKELIINETVPNRFSPKSPDKAHLNLHINSLELGDSAVYFCASSQGGQGTAFFGQGTRLTVV.

This chain joins TRBV9 and TRBJ2-5; D is unresolved. V lost 1 base and J 5 bases, leaving 15 bases between the germline ends. Germline CDR1 is SGDLS and CDR2 is YYNGEE. This CDR3 is built from 15 residues. This chain's CDR3 is CASSVTADHYETQYF. DNA for the CDR3: TGTGCCAGCAGCGTAACGGCAGATCATTATGAGACCCAGTACTTC.